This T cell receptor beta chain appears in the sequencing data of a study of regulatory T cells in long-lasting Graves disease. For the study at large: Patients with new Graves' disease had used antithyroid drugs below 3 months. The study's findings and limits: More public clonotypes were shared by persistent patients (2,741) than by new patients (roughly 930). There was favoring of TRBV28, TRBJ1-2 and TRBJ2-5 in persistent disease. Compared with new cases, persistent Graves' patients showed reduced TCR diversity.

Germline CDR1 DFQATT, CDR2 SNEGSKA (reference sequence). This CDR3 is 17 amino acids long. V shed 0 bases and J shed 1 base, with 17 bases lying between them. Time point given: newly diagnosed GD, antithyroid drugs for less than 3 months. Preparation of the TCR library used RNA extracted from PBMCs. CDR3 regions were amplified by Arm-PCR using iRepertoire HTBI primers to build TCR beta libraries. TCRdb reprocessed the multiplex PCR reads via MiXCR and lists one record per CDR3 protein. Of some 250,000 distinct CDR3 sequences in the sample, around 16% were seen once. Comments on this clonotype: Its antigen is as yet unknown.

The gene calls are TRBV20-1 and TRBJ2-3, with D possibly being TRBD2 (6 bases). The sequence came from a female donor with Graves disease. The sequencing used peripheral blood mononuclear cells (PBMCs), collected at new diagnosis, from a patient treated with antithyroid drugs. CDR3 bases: TGCAGTGCTAGAGATCGTGAGAGCGGGTTGCGCACAGATACGCAGTATTTT. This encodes CSARDRESGLRTDTQYF.